These T cell receptor beta chains were read from a single sample in a study of blood T cell repertoires in COVID-19. Measured with immunoSEQ multiplex PCR; TCRdb has only the in-frame clones, and not every one. The profile covers more than 250,000 clones, with 87% appearing a single time and approximately 5% taken by the ten largest. The material sequenced was PBMCs or T cells enriched from blood (not recorded which). Source of these receptors: a woman in her 30s who had recovered from COVID-19. CDR3s include the opening cysteine and the closing phenylalanine or tryptophan. D genes are given only for firm matches. Size is omitted from some rows. Given values are once, few, many or a class for expanded clones.

V	D	size	J	length	DNA	CDR3
TRBV4-1	NA	NA	TRBJ1-2	12	TGCGCCAGCAGCCAACGAGATTATGGCTACACCTTC	CASSQRDYGYTF
TRBV3-1/TRBV3-2	TRBD1	NA	TRBJ2-5	14	TGTGCCAGCAGCCGAGCAGGGGGCGGGGAGACCCAGTACTTC	CASSRAGGGETQYF
TRBV9	NA	NA	TRBJ1-3	16	TGTGCCAGCAGCGTAGGGGCAGCCAGCTCTGGAAACACCATATATTTT	CASSVGAASSGNTIYF
TRBV15	NA	once	TRBJ1-1	16	TGTGCCACCAGCCCCGGAGTTCGGGGAATGAACACTGAAGCTTTCTTT	CATSPGVRGMNTEAFF
TRBV5-5	TRBD2	NA	TRBJ2-3	16	TGTGCCAGCAGCTTTCTGGCGGGGGGAAGCACAGATACGCAGTATTTT	CASSFLAGGSTDTQYF
TRBV2	TRBD1	NA	TRBJ1-4	15	TGTGCCAGCAGGGGGGGACAGGAACGTAATGAAAAACTGTTTTTT	CASRGGQERNEKLFF
TRBV6-5	NA	few	TRBJ1-2	13	TGTGCCAGCAGTTTGAGGCCGGAAGATGGCTACACCTTC	CASSLRPEDGYTF
TRBV9	NA	NA	TRBJ2-3	14	TGTGCCAGCAGCGGACTAGTTGGTCCAGATACGCAGTATTTT	CASSGLVGPDTQYF
TRBV28	NA	once	TRBJ1-5	16	TGTGCCAGCAGTTCCCCAATGTGGGGAGGGTGGCAGCCCCAGCATTTT	CASSSPMWGGWQPQHF
TRBV4-2	TRBD2	NA	TRBJ2-3	17	TGTGCCAGCAGCCAAGGCTCCCCTAGTGGGGGGGCAGATACGCAGTATTTT	CASSQGSPSGGADTQYF
TRBV5-1	TRBD2	NA	TRBJ2-5	16	TGCGCCAGCAGCTTGGGGGCGGGGGGGCTCCAAGAGACCCAGTACTTC	CASSLGAGGLQETQYF
TRBV29-1	NA	NA	TRBJ1-3	13	TGCAGCGTAACCGACAGCTCTGGAAACACCATATATTTT	CSVTDSSGNTIYF
TRBV30	NA	NA	TRBJ1-4	15	TGTGCCTGGAGTGATCGCCACCGCACAGGGGAAAAACTGTTTTTT	CAWSDRHRTGEKLFF
TRBV6-1	NA	NA	TRBJ1-5	14	TGTGCCAGCAGAGAAGGACTCTCGGATCAGCCCCAGCATTTT	CASREGLSDQPQHF
TRBV19	NA	once	TRBJ1-3	16	TGTGCCAGTAGTATAGAACCGGGGAGAAGGGGAAACACCATATATTTT	CASSIEPGRRGNTIYF
TRBV12-5	NA	NA	TRBJ1-1	14	TGTGCTAGTGGTTCAAGGGGCGGGAACACTGAAGCTTTCTTT	CASGSRGGNTEAFF
TRBV5-3	NA	NA	TRBJ2-7	16	TGTGCCAGAAGCCGCGGCCGGCAGTCGTTCAGGGGCGAGCAGTACTTC	CARSRGRQSFRGEQYF
TRBV10-2	TRBD2	NA	TRBJ2-7	12	TGCGCCAGCAGTGACGGACTAGGAAAGCAGTACTTC	CASSDGLGKQYF
TRBV30	NA	NA	TRBJ1-5	13	TGTGCCTGGAACGAAGGGGGCAATCAGCCCCAGCATTTT	CAWNEGGNQPQHF
TRBV7-2	TRBD1	few	TRBJ1-1	14	TGTGCCAGCAGCATGTCGGGACAGAGCACTGAAGCTTTCTTT	CASSMSGQSTEAFF
TRBV18	NA	NA	TRBJ1-4	16	TGTGCCAGCTCACCAAGGAGGGATCAAACTAATGAAAAACTGTTTTTT	CASSPRRDQTNEKLFF
TRBV27	NA	NA	TRBJ2-7	13	TGTGCCAGCAGTTTATCCAGGGACACCGAGCAGTACTTC	CASSLSRDTEQYF
TRBV5-6	TRBD2	NA	TRBJ2-4	15	TGTGCCAGCAGCTTGCCCGGACTAGCTTTGGGCATTCAGTACTTC	CASSLPGLALGIQYF
TRBV5-5	NA	NA	TRBJ1-4	14	TGTGCCAGCAGCTGGGCCCTCCGGGGGGAAAAACTGTTTTTT	CASSWALRGEKLFF
TRBV29-1	NA	NA	TRBJ2-2	12	TGCAGCGTCAAACAAAGCACCGGGGAGCTGTTTTTT	CSVKQSTGELFF
TRBV16	NA	NA	TRBJ1-5	16	TGTGCCAGCAGCCTTCCGGGGGGGAGGGCAAATCAGCCCCAGCATTTT	CASSLPGGRANQPQHF
TRBV18	NA	NA	TRBJ2-1	16	TGTGCCAGCTCACCGATGGCCCGGCATACTAGTCTTGAGCAGTTCTTC	CASSPMARHTSLEQFF
TRBV14	NA	NA	TRBJ1-6	16	TGTGCCAGCAGCCGGAGGGGGAGGGCCGCGGATTCACCCCTCCACTTT	CASSRRGRAADSPLHF
TRBV9	NA	NA	TRBJ1-3	14	TGTGCCAGCAGCGTAGGGGGGCTCGGAAACACCATATATTTT	CASSVGGLGNTIYF
TRBV29-1	NA	NA	TRBJ2-1	11	TGCAGCGCCAAGGACATCGATGAGCAGTTCTTC	CSAKDIDEQFF
TRBV25-1	NA	NA	TRBJ2-5	14	TGTGCCAGCAGTGGCAGGGATGCAGGCGAGACCCAGTACTTC	CASSGRDAGETQYF
TRBV6-5	NA	few	TRBJ1-1	14	TGTGCCAGCACCCCCCGGCAGGGAAGGACTGAAGCTTTCTTT	CASTPRQGRTEAFF
TRBV7-2	TRBD2	NA	TRBJ2-1	15	TGTGCCAGCGAGTTAGACGGACTAGCGGGGAATGAGCAGTTCTTC	CASELDGLAGNEQFF
TRBV19	TRBD1	few	TRBJ1-3	17	TGTGCCAGTAGTCTCCGGACAGGGGACGTCTCTGGAAACACCATATATTTT	CASSLRTGDVSGNTIYF
TRBV11-1	TRBD1	few	TRBJ2-5	13	TGTGCCAGCAGCTTAACAGGGGAAGAGACCCAGTACTTC	CASSLTGEETQYF
TRBV5-6	TRBD1	NA	TRBJ2-1	16	TGTGCCAGCAGCTTGGTAAATGACAGGGGGCGGAATGAGCAGTTCTTC	CASSLVNDRGRNEQFF
TRBV5-4	NA	NA	TRBJ1-3	13	TGTGCCAGCAGCCTGGCCCAACAGGGAAGCATATATTTT	CASSLAQQGSIYF
TRBV6-6	TRBD2	NA	TRBJ2-1	14	TGTGCCAGCAGTTACGCGGGGGGGCGGATTGAGCAGTTCTTC	CASSYAGGRIEQFF
TRBV5-6	TRBD1	NA	TRBJ1-3	15	TGTGCCAGCAGCCCCGGGACAGTTCTTGGAAACACCATATATTTT	CASSPGTVLGNTIYF
TRBV20-1	NA	NA	TRBJ1-4	15	TGCAGTGCTAGTATCCCCTTGGGAGCTAATGAAAAACTGTTTTTT	CSASIPLGANEKLFF
TRBV7-3	TRBD1	NA	TRBJ1-2	17	TGTGCCAGCAGCCCCGAGCCGGCGGGACAGGGGAACTATGGCTACACCTTC	CASSPEPAGQGNYGYTF
TRBV7-9	NA	NA	TRBJ1-3	15	TGTGCCAGCAGCCCCCCCGGGGGGGGCGCGAACACCATATATTTT	CASSPPGGGANTIYF
TRBV14	NA	once	TRBJ1-2	15	TGTGCCAGCAGCCAAGAAGGGGCGGAAAACTATGGCTACACCTTC	CASSQEGAENYGYTF
TRBV15	TRBD1	once	TRBJ2-2	16	TGTGCCACCAGCAGAGAGCGACGGATGTGGGACAGGGGGCTGTTTTTT	CATSRERRMWDRGLFF
TRBV25-1	NA	NA	TRBJ1-5	14	TGTGCCAGCAGTGAAAAGGGGGGCAATCAGCCCCAGCATTTT	CASSEKGGNQPQHF
TRBV19	TRBD1	NA	TRBJ1-2	14	TGTGCCAGTAGTAGACAGGGGGCGGCCTATGGCTACACCTTC	CASSRQGAAYGYTF
TRBV6-1	NA	NA	TRBJ2-2	14	TGTGCCAGCAAGGGGACACCTTACACCGGGGAGCTGTTTTTT	CASKGTPYTGELFF
TRBV5-1	NA	once	TRBJ1-1	15	TGCGCCAGCAGCTTGGCTTTGAGCACGAACACTGAAGCTTTCTTT	CASSLALSTNTEAFF
TRBV12-3/TRBV12-4	NA	NA	TRBJ2-3	13	TGTGCCAGCAGGCTACAGGGAACAGATACGCAGTATTTT	CASRLQGTDTQYF
TRBV30	NA	NA	TRBJ2-3	14	TGTGCCTGGAGTCGGGGGGCCGGGACAGATACGCAGTATTTT	CAWSRGAGTDTQYF